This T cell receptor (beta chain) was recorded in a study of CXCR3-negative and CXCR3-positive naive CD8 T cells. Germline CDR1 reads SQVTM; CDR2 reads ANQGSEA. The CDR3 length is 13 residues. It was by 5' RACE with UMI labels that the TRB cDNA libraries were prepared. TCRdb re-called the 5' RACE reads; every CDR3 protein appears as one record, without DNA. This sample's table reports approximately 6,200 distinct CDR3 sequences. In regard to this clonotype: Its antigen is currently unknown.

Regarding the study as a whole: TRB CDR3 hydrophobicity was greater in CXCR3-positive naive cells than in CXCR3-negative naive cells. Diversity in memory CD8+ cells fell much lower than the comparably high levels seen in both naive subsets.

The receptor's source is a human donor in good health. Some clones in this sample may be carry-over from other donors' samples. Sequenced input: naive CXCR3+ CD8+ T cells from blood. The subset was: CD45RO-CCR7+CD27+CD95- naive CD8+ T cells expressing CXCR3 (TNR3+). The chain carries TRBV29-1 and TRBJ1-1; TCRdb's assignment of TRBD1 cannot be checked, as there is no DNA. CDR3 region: CSVGGTANTEAFF.